This T cell receptor (beta chain) was found in a study of spatial heterogeneity in lung cancer. Every cDNA TCR molecule received its own unique molecular identifier. TCRdb itself ran the 5' RACE reads through MiXCR, one entry per CDR3 protein. The sample contains around 4,800 distinct CDR3 sequences, about 8.4% of which appear only once. Indicated time point: sample taken at primary tumor resection. The approximately 70 donors had untreated early-stage non-small cell lung cancer. Sequencing of whole RNA from tumor, nontumor lung or frozen PBMC involved no sorting. This clonotype occurred many times. Its antigen is still unknown. Overall study findings and caveats: Tumor mutation counts were tracked by expanded intratumoral alpha and beta TCR counts.

The source material was lung tumor tissue, sampled at surgery. The TCR comes from a male donor with early-stage non-small cell lung cancer.

CDR3 coding DNA: TGTGCCAGCTCACCGGGGCTTAATGAAAAACTGTTTTTT. The encoded protein is CASSPGLNEKLFF. This sequence joins TRBV18 and TRBJ1-4; D may be TRBD1 (5 bases). With 3 bases removed from V and 4 bases from J, the gap between germline ends came to 6 bases. The CDR3 sequence is 13 residues long. CDR1 and CDR2 (germline): KGHSH, LQKENI.